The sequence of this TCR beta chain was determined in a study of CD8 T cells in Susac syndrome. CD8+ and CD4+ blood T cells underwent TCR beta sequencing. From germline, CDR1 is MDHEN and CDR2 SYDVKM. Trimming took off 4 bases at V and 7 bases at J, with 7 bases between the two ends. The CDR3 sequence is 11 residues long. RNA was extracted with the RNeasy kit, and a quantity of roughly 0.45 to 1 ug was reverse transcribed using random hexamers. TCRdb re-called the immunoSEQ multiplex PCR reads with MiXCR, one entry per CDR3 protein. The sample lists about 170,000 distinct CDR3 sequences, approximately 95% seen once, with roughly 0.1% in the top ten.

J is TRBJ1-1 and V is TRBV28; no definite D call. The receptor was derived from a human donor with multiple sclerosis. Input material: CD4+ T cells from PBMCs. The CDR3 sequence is CASSSQGEAFF. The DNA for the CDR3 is TGTGCCAGCAGTTCCCAAGGTGAAGCTTTCTTT.